Below are 28 T cell receptor beta chains sequenced from a single sample in a study of human T cells and chemical hapten exposure. TCRdb reprocessed the RACE reads with MiXCR, giving one entry per CDR3 protein. The sample has around 160,000 distinct CDR3 sequences; roughly 15% are singletons. Sample time point: patch test 1, 2 weeks after DPC sensitization. The treatment denotes: therapeutic diphenylcyclopropenone sensitization with weekly scalp DPC. The sample consisted of whole blood, taken in connection with sensitization to the hapten diphenylcyclopropenone (DPC). The receptors derive from a woman in her 30s with alopecia areata. Some clones in this sample may be carry-over from other donors' samples.

This clonotype appeared many times. V and J are TRBV28 and TRBJ2-7; no reliable D call. CDR1 and CDR2 (germline): MDHEN, SYDVKM. The CDR3 covers 13 residues. V lost 6 bases to trimming and J lost 5 bases, with 14 bases between them. CDR3 residues: CASRPWSQHEQYF. The CDR3 DNA follows: TGTGCCAGCAGACCCTGGTCCCAACACGAGCAGTACTTC.

This clonotype was seen many times. The chain employs TRBV4-2 and TRBJ1-6, with no clear D. The CDR3 extends over 16 amino acids. Trimming removed 2 bases at V and 0 bases at J, with 8 bases between. The germline V gene has CDR1 LGHNA and CDR2 YNFKEQ. The CDR3 spells CASSQRTSSYNSPLHF. CDR3 DNA sequence: TGTGCCAGCAGCCAACGGACTAGCTCCTATAATTCACCCCTCCACTTT.

This clonotype has a count of ten or more. This rearrangement joins TRBV11-2 to TRBJ2-3, with D possibly TRBD2 on 6 matching bases. The V and J ends lost 6 bases and 8 bases respectively, with 12 bases between them. The CDR3 is 12 residues long. Germline-derived CDR1 and CDR2 are SGHAT and FQNNGV. CDR3 in amino acids: CASSNPGLTQYF. DNA for the CDR3: TGTGCCAGCAGTAATCCGGGACTTACGCAGTATTTT.

Only a few counts were recorded for this clonotype. CDR3 region: CASSPNAPASGGASDTQYF. The CDR3 coding sequence is TGTGCCAGCAGCCCAAACGCCCCCGCTAGCGGGGGGGCTTCTGATACGCAGTATTTT. The V and J genes are TRBV6-9 and TRBJ2-3; 12 bases line up with TRBD2. In germline, CDR1 is MNHGY, CDR2 SVAAGI. CDR3 length: 19 amino acids. V lost 6 bases to trimming and J lost 6 bases; unmatched junction nucleotides: 19.

V and J are TRBV20-1 and TRBJ2-1; unclear D gene. This CDR3 region has 12 residues. The germline V gene encodes CDR1 DFQATT and CDR2 SNEGSKA (reference sequence). The V end was cut by 6 bases, the J end by 2 bases, with 8 bases between. CDR3 sequence (DNA): TGCAGTGCCTTCGAGACCTACAATGAGCAGTTCTTC. It translates to CSAFETYNEQFF.

The chain links TRBV12-3 or TRBV12-4 to TRBJ1-1; no definite D call. V was trimmed by 6 bases and J by 8 bases, leaving 19 bases between them. This CDR3 is built from 14 residues. CDR3 loop: CASSPRPRESEAFF. CDR3 nucleotide sequence: TGTGCCAGCAGCCCACGCCCCCGGGAATCCGAAGCTTTCTTT.

The chain carries TRBV6-5 and TRBJ1-1; D uncertain. The CDR3 is 13 amino acids. Trimming took 10 bases from V and 2 from J, leaving 14 bases between them. The germline CDR1 and CDR2 sequences are MNHEY and SVGAGI. DNA of the CDR3: TGTGCCACCTGCCCCGCAGTCAACACTGAAGCTTTCTTT. Translated: CATCPAVNTEAFF.

The chain combines TRBV27 with TRBJ1-1; unclear D gene. Trimming removed 1 base from V and 2 bases from J, with 20 bases in between. There are 18 residues in the CDR3. The germline V gene has CDR1 MNHEY and CDR2 SMNVEV (reference sequence). As DNA, the CDR3 is TGTGCCAGCAGTTTATGGGCGATTCGGACCGAAAGAAACACTGAAGCTTTCTTT. As protein: CASSLWAIRTERNTEAFF.

This clonotype was counted a few times. The chain joins TRBV19 to TRBJ1-5; possibly TRBD1 for D (5 bases). This CDR3 spans 18 amino acids. Germline lookup yields CDR1 LNHDA and CDR2 SQIVND (reference sequence). The V gene lost 1 base and the J gene lost 0 bases, with 16 bases spanning the gap. CDR3 DNA sequence: TGTGCCAGTAGTATAGTTGGGACCGACACGTATAGCAATCAGCCCCAGCATTTT. This gives the protein CASSIVGTDTYSNQPQHF.

This clonotype has at least ten counts. The V call is TRBV7-9, the J call TRBJ2-1; 9 nucleotides match TRBD2. The ends lost 1 base at V and 8 bases at J; junction bases unmatched: 9. The CDR3 runs 16 residues. Per germline, CDR1 SEHNR and CDR2 FQNEAQ (reference sequence). CDR3 DNA: TGTGCCAGCAGCTTAGAGGTGACTAGCGGATTCTATGAGCAGTTCTTC. This gives the protein CASSLEVTSGFYEQFF.

This CDR3 reads CASSLSPGDQGEQYF. The CDR3 nucleotides are TGCGCCAGCAGCTTGTCCCCAGGAGACCAGGGCGAGCAGTACTTC. The chain employs TRBV5-1 and TRBJ2-7; the D gene is possibly TRBD1 (5 bases). This CDR3 has 15 amino acids. Germline V gives CDR1 SGHRS, CDR2 YFSETQ. V lost 1 base and J 6 bases, leaving 17 bases between the germline ends.

This clonotype has only a few counts. This chain links TRBV5-1 with TRBJ1-3; D is uncertain. This CDR3 contains 14 residues. In germline, CDR1 is SGHRS, CDR2 YFSETQ. Trimming took 0 bases from V and 2 from J, leaving 6 bases between them. Written as DNA, the CDR3 is TGCGCCAGCAGCTTGGGGGCAACTGGAAACACCATATATTTT. Translated: CASSLGATGNTIYF.

The chain links TRBV7-9 to TRBJ1-5; tentatively, D is TRBD1 (6 bases). CDR3 length: 12 residues. The germline V gene has CDR1 SEHNR and CDR2 FQNEAQ (reference sequence). V was trimmed by 5 bases and J by 4 bases, leaving 6 bases between them. The CDR3 loop reads CASSQGNQPQHF. The CDR3 coding sequence is TGTGCCAGCAGCCAGGGGAATCAGCCCCAGCATTTT.

J is TRBJ2-2 and V is TRBV5-1, with 7 bases lining up with TRBD2. CDR1 is SGHRS, CDR2 YFSETQ, per germline. There are 14 residues in the CDR3. V gave up 4 bases and J gave up 0 bases; unmatched junction bases: 0. The CDR3 coding sequence is TGCGCCAGCAGCAGCGGGGCGAACACCGGGGAGCTGTTTTTT. Translation: CASSSGANTGELFF.

The chain's CDR3 is CASSLNNRADGELFF. For the CDR3, the DNA is TGTGCCAGCAGCTTAAACAACAGGGCGGACGGGGAGCTGTTTTTT. The V gene is TRBV7-3, the J gene TRBJ2-2; a possible D gene is TRBD1 (6 bases). CDR1 is SGHTA and CDR2 is FQGTGA in the germline V gene. This CDR3 is 15 amino acids long. Trimming cost V 1 base and J 7 bases, with 13 bases left between them. The whole variable domain, remainder taken from reference TRBV7-3 and TRBJ2-2, is GAGVSQTPSNKVTEKGKYVELRCDPISGHTALYWYRQSLGQGPEFLIYFQGTGAADDSGLPNDRFFAVRPEGSVSTLKIQRTERGDSAVYLCASSLNNRADGELFFGEGSRLTVL.

This rearrangement joins TRBV6-5 to TRBJ1-1; D remains ambiguous. This CDR3 has 13 amino acids. Trimming stripped 2 bases from V and 3 bases from J, with 7 bases between. CDR1 is MNHEY, CDR2 SVGAGI, per germline. CDR3 DNA: TGTGCCAGCAGTTACGAAAGGGACACTGAAGCTTTCTTT. Protein product: CASSYERDTEAFF.

The V and J genes are TRBV12-3 or TRBV12-4 and TRBJ1-5, with D tentatively TRBD1 (6 bases). The CDR3 runs to 20 residues. V dropped 3 bases and J dropped 1 base, with 25 bases sitting between them. The CDR3, as DNA: TGTGCCAGCAGTTTGACCCGACAGGCCTGGTTTCGTTTCAGCAATCAGCCCCAGCATTTT. Its translation is CASSLTRQAWFRFSNQPQHF.

Only a few counts were recorded for this clonotype. This CDR3 reads CASSAGLGAGELFF. Written as DNA, the CDR3 is TGTGCCAGCAGCGCCGGACTAGGGGCCGGGGAGCTGTTTTTT. The chain employs TRBV6-4 and TRBJ2-2; 7 bases are shared with TRBD2. V dropped 6 bases and J dropped 6; count of bases not matched to a gene: 7. Germline V gives CDR1 MRHNA, CDR2 SNTAGT. This CDR3 has 14 amino acids.

V gene TRBV13 combines with J gene TRBJ2-2, with TRBD2 matching 8 bases. The J segment lost 4 bases and the V segment lost 0 bases, leaving 4 bases of the junction unmatched. The CDR3 consists of 16 residues. Germline V CDR1 and CDR2: PRHDT, FYEKMQ (reference sequence). The CDR3 spells CASSLGRSGGTGELFF. The CDR3 DNA reads as TGTGCCAGCAGCTTAGGAAGGAGCGGGGGCACCGGGGAGCTGTTTTTT.

Remarks on this clonotype: A much larger clone sits a single nucleotide away, making a read error possible. V and J are TRBV6-1 and TRBJ2-7; 9 bases fit TRBD1. CDR1 is MNHNS and CDR2 is SASEGT in the germline V gene. The CDR3 runs to 13 residues. The CDR3 DNA reads as TGTGTCAGCGCCACGGGACAGGGCTACGAGCAGTACTTC. Protein sequence: CVSATGQGYEQYF.

The chain employs TRBV18 and TRBJ2-1; 7 bases are shared with TRBD2. Germline values: CDR1 KGHSH, CDR2 LQKENI. J gave up 4 bases and V 8 bases, and 20 bases lay outside the gene matches. This CDR3 has 18 amino acids. The CDR3: CASAPSGGSGSFYNEQFF. The CDR3 DNA sequence: TGTGCCAGCGCCCCGTCCGGAGGTAGCGGGTCCTTTTACAATGAGCAGTTCTTC.

The rearrangement uses TRBV29-1 and TRBJ1-4; tentative D call: TRBD1 (5 bases). Per germline, CDR1 SQVTM and CDR2 ANQGSEA. The CDR3 runs 10 residues. V lost 2 bases, J lost 13 bases, and 8 bases lay in between. CDR3 in amino acids: CSVENGGLFF. DNA for the CDR3: TGCAGCGTTGAAAACGGGGGACTGTTTTTT.

This rearrangement joins TRBV6-5 to TRBJ1-3; TRBD1 matches at 9 bases. This CDR3 is built from 18 residues. The germline CDR1 and CDR2 sequences are MNHEY and SVGAGI. Germline trimming cut 6 bases from V and 1 base from J; bases unmatched to any gene: 13. The CDR3 loop reads CASRRFWTGEVSGNTIYF. The CDR3 region has the DNA TGTGCCAGCAGGAGATTTTGGACAGGGGAGGTATCTGGAAACACCATATATTTT.

This clonotype was detected once. The chain is built from TRBV6-2 or TRBV6-3 and TRBJ2-3, with D perhaps being TRBD1 or TRBD2 (5 bases each). Per germline, CDR1 MNHEY and CDR2 SVGEGT. Trimming removed 6 bases at V and 6 bases at J, with 19 bases between. There are 15 residues in the CDR3. The CDR3: CASRTGPSFVDTQYF. As DNA, the CDR3 is TGTGCCAGCAGAACGGGACCTTCGTTCGTGGATACGCAGTATTTT.

The chain couples TRBV5-1 to TRBJ1-5; no firm D call. The CDR3 runs 13 residues. Trimming cost V 4 bases and J 7 bases, with 12 bases left between them. The germline V gene encodes CDR1 SGHRS and CDR2 YFSETQ. The CDR3 here is CASSPYTGQPQHF. The CDR3 DNA follows: TGCGCCAGCAGCCCCTACACGGGGCAGCCCCAGCATTTT.

V gene TRBV6-6 combines with J gene TRBJ2-5; possibly TRBD1 for D (5 bases). V was cut by 7 bases and J by 5 bases, with 11 bases left in between. Germline CDR1 and CDR2: MNHNY and SVGAGI (reference sequence). The CDR3 length is 12 residues. CDR3 nucleotides: TGTGCCAGCAAGCAGGGTCGGGAGACCCAGTACTTC. Translating gives CASKQGRETQYF.

V is TRBV15 and J is TRBJ1-1; D gene unclear. The CDR3 has 15 amino acids. Germline V CDR1 and CDR2: LNHNV, YYDKDF (reference sequence). Trimming took 1 base from V and 0 from J, leaving 9 bases between them. The CDR3: CATSRGGNMNTEAFF. In DNA, the CDR3 is TGTGCCACCAGCAGAGGCGGGAACATGAACACTGAAGCTTTCTTT. The full variable domain, completed using reference TRBV15 and TRBJ1-1, is DAMVIQNPRYQVTQFGKPVTLSCSQTLNHNVMYWYQQKSSQAPKLLFHYYDKDFNNEADTPDNFQSRRPNTSFCFLDIRSPGLGDTAMYLCATSRGGNMNTEAFFGQGTRLTVV.

This clonotype has at least ten counts. V is TRBV5-1 and J is TRBJ2-3; D unclear. The CDR3 extends over 13 amino acids. V was clipped by 4 bases and J by 4 bases, with 10 bases between them. Germline CDR1 reads SGHRS; CDR2 reads YFSETQ. CDR3 nucleotides: TGCGCCAGCAGCCTATCGTCCTCAGATACGCAGTATTTT. Translation: CASSLSSSDTQYF.